This passage covers 18 T cell receptor beta chains from one sample sequenced in a study of regulatory T cells in long-lasting Graves disease. To make TCR beta libraries, researchers used iRepertoire HTBI primers and Arm-PCR of CDR3 regions. From the multiplex PCR reads, TCRdb called clonotypes with MiXCR, one entry per CDR3 protein. Of about 210,000 distinct CDR3 sequences listed, around a fifth are singletons. Time point reported: newly diagnosed GD, antithyroid drugs for less than 3 months. TCR sequences were obtained from RNA taken from PBMCs. The same specimen was also included in a second study, on T cells in Graves' hyperthyroidism and ophthalmopathy.

Sample: peripheral blood mononuclear cells (PBMCs), taken at new diagnosis, from a patient treated with antithyroid drugs. The receptors derive from a woman between 25 and 40 years old with Graves disease.

This clonotype was detected ten times or more. Mismatch with germline at one junction end may stem from a read error. The chain recombines TRBV19 with TRBJ1-5; no definite D call. Germline assignment: CDR1 LNHDA and CDR2 SQIVND (reference sequence). The CDR3 runs 9 residues. The CDR3 here is CASSPGLSF. The CDR3 DNA reads as TGTGCCAGTAGTCCCGGACTGAGCTTT.

This clonotype was found many times. J is TRBJ2-1 and V is TRBV30; D remains unclear. The CDR3 length is 12 residues. CDR1 is GTSNPN, CDR2 SVGIG, per germline (reference sequence). The V end was cut by 0 bases, the J end by 7 bases, with 7 bases between. The CDR3 nucleotides read TGTGCCTGGAGTGTACTCGGGAATGAGCAGTTCTTC. It is translated as CAWSVLGNEQFF.

Remarks on this clonotype: The likely explanation is a read error, given a far larger clone one base away. The conserved final phenylalanine or tryptophan is absent from the CDR3, which likely points to a read error. V gene TRBV14 combines with J gene TRBJ2-1; D is unclear. Near its end, the DNA agrees better with TRBJ2-5, so the J call may be wrong. Germline V gene sequence: CDR1 SGHDN, CDR2 FVKESK. The CDR3 is 15 residues long. CDR3 in amino acids: CASSQDSGPRETQYY. In DNA, the CDR3 is TGTGCCAGCAGCCAAGACAGTGGCCCACGAGAGACCCAGTACTAC.

This clonotype came up many times. The chain couples TRBV28 to TRBJ1-2; 7 nucleotides match TRBD1. CDR1 and CDR2 from the germline V gene are MDHEN and SYDVKM. The CDR3 length is 13 residues. V lost 6 bases, J lost 8 bases, and 9 bases stayed unmatched. The CDR3 DNA reads TGTGCCAGCAGCCGACAGGGTGGAAAAGGCTACACCTTC. Amino acids: CASSRQGGKGYTF.

Notes on this clonotype: This sequence is one base from a far larger clone and is likely a read error. The rearrangement links TRBV12-3 or TRBV12-4 to TRBJ2-7, with 13 bases that match TRBD2. The J call may be faulty, since TRBJ2-5 better matches the DNA end. The CDR3 contains 16 residues. CDR3 in DNA: TGTACCAGCACCGTGACTAGCGGGGGGCCAGTGGAGACCCAGTACTTC. It translates to CTSTVTSGGPVETQYF.

This clonotype turned up a few times. A much larger clone differs by one base, so this may be a read error. This chain links TRBV9 with TRBJ2-2; D perhaps matches TRBD1 (8 bases). Germline V gene lookup returns CDR1 SGDLS and CDR2 YYNGEE. This CDR3 spans 17 amino acids. This chain's CDR3 is CASSVLTGGGNTGEPFF. DNA for the CDR3: TGTGCCAGCAGCGTGCTTACAGGGGGGGGAAACACCGGGGAGCCGTTTTTT.

As concerns this clonotype: A far larger clone differs by one base, so this is likely a read error. The V call is TRBV3-1, the J call TRBJ2-4, with D unclear. Germline V gives CDR1 LGHDT, CDR2 YNNKEL (reference sequence). V was trimmed by 6 bases and J by 0 bases, leaving 18 bases between them. The CDR3 runs 17 residues. CDR3: CASSRSHSLLAKNIQYF. The CDR3 bases are TGTGCCAGCAGTCGCTCTCACTCATTACTAGCCAAAAACATTCAGTACTTC.

This clonotype was detected ten times or more. The J gene is TRBJ2-7, the V gene TRBV28, with D perhaps assigned TRBD1 or TRBD2 (6 bases each). The CDR3 is 16 amino acids. V was cut by 6 bases and J by 3 bases, with 21 bases left in between. Per germline, CDR1 MDHEN and CDR2 SYDVKM. In nucleotides, the CDR3 is TGTGCCAGCAGCCATCCCCAGGGGAGTAGCGGCTACGAGCAGTACTTC. It is translated as CASSHPQGSSGYEQYF. The complete variable domain, with remaining parts taken from reference TRBV28 and TRBJ2-7, reads DVKVTQSSRYLVKRTGEKVFLECVQDMDHENMFWYRQDPGLGLRLIYFSYDVKMKEKGDIPEGYSVSREKKERFSLILESASTNQTSMYLCASSHPQGSSGYEQYFGPGTRLTVT.

On this clonotype itself: A read error is possible here, since a much larger clone lies one base away. The CDR3 reads CAGSLAESPLHF. The CDR3 region has the DNA TGTGCCGGCAGCTTAGCGGAATCACCCCTCCACTTT. The chain carries TRBV7-8 and TRBJ1-6; D gene unclear. The CDR3 spans 12 residues. CDR1 is SGHVS, CDR2 FQNEAQ, per germline.

This clonotype was found many times. This rearrangement joins TRBV30 to TRBJ1-4; a weak D match, TRBD1 (6 bases). CDR1 GTSNPN and CDR2 SVGIG come from the germline V gene (reference sequence). This CDR3 is 13 amino acids long. The V end lost 8 bases, the J end lost 4 bases, and 14 bases lay between the germline ends. In DNA form, the CDR3 reads TGTGCCACGAGACAGGAGTTTAATGAAAAACTGTTTTTT. This encodes CATRQEFNEKLFF.

This clonotype has only a few counts. The gene calls are TRBV14 and TRBJ2-2; D is unclear. Germline-derived CDR1 and CDR2 are SGHDN and FVKESK. This CDR3 is built from 16 residues. V gave up 4 bases and J gave up 7 bases, with 19 bases separating them. In DNA, the CDR3 is TGTGCCAGCAGCCTAGCCCCGGGCCACAGACGCGGGGAGCTGTTTTTT. It translates to CASSLAPGHRRGELFF.

Comment on this clonotype: A much larger clone is a single base away; this may be a read error. The V and J genes are TRBV9 and TRBJ2-1, with D tentatively TRBD2 (6 bases). Trimming cost V 4 bases and J 9 bases, with 14 bases left between them. The germline gives CDR1 SGDLS, CDR2 YYNGEE. The CDR3 length is 13 residues. CDR3 region: CASSSRLDGEQFF. The CDR3 coding sequence is TGTGCCAGCAGCTCCCGACTAGACGGTGAGCAGTTCTTC.

Points on this clonotype: One base away lies a much larger clone, so this may be a sequencing read error. The CDR3 does not end in the conserved phenylalanine or tryptophan, so this is likely a read error. This chain joins TRBV7-9 and TRBJ1-6; D gene uncertain. Germline CDR1 and CDR2: SEHNR and FQNEAQ (reference sequence). Trimming took 3 bases from V and 7 from J, leaving 13 bases between them. The CDR3 runs 15 residues. The CDR3 region has the DNA TGTGCCAGCAGCTTGGGGTTCGGGGAGAATTCACCCCTCCACTCT. Translating it yields CASSLGFGENSPLHS.

In this sample, this clonotype turned up many times. The CDR3 loop is CASKGLGQGVWGYTF. Here the CDR3 DNA reads TGTGCCAGCAAAGGGTTGGGACAGGGGGTCTGGGGCTACACCTTC. The chain couples TRBV28 to TRBJ1-2; 11 bases match TRBD1. This CDR3 is 15 amino acids long. The germline gives CDR1 MDHEN, CDR2 SYDVKM. The V segment lost 7 bases and the J segment 8 bases; nucleotides outside the gene matches: 12.

In its sample, this clonotype was seen many times. The V and J genes are TRBV7-3 and TRBJ1-6, with D possibly matching TRBD1 (5 bases). The V gene's germline CDR1 is SGHTA and CDR2 FQGTGA. There are 14 residues in the CDR3. V shed 3 bases and J shed 5 bases, with 8 bases lying between them. The CDR3 region is CASSFGTNNSPLHF. Here the CDR3 DNA reads TGTGCCAGCAGCTTCGGGACCAATAATTCACCCCTCCACTTT.

This clonotype was recorded many times. V and J are TRBV25-1 and TRBJ2-1; tentative D call: TRBD2 (6 bases). With 3 bases removed from V and 12 bases from J, the gap between germline ends came to 12 bases. The V gene's germline CDR1 is MGHDK and CDR2 SYGVNS. CDR3 length: 12 residues. DNA of the CDR3: TGTGCCAGCAGTGATCCAGGGACTCCGCAGTTCTTC. This codes for CASSDPGTPQFF.

There are many counts of this clonotype. The chain combines TRBV27 with TRBJ2-2; D call uncertain. From germline, CDR1 is MNHEY and CDR2 SMNVEV (reference sequence). V lost 5 bases, J lost 0 bases, and 7 bases lay in between. The CDR3 consists of 14 residues. Here the CDR3 reads CASSPVPNTGELFF. Written as DNA, the CDR3 is TGTGCCAGCAGTCCTGTCCCGAACACCGGGGAGCTGTTTTTT.

This clonotype was seen more than once but under ten times. The DNA for the CDR3 is TGTGCCAGCAGGACGGGACAGGGGGATAATTCACCCCTCCACTTT. The encoded protein is CASRTGQGDNSPLHF. The gene calls are TRBV6-4 and TRBJ1-6, with 11 bases identical to TRBD1. Per germline, CDR1 MRHNA and CDR2 SNTAGT. The length of the CDR3 is 15 residues. Trimming cost V 6 bases and J 5 bases; bases outside gene matches: 3.